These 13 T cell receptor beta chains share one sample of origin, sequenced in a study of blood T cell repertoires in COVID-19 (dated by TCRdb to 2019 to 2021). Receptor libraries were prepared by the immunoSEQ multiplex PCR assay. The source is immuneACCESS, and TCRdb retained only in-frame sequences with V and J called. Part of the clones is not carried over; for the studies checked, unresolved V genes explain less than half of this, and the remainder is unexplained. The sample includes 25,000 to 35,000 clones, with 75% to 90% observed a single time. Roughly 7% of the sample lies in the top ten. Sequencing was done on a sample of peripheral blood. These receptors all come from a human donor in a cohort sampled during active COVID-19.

CDR3 in DNA: TGTGCCAGCAGGAAAAAACAGAACACTGAAGCTTTCTTT. Encoded protein: CASRKKQNTEAFF. The J gene is TRBJ1-1, the V gene TRBV6-5, with D uncertain. This CDR3 contains 13 residues. V was cut by 6 bases and J by 1 base, with 9 bases left in between. Germline values: CDR1 MNHEY, CDR2 SVGAGI.

The DNA for the CDR3 is TGTGCCAGCAGATTACAGGGGAGTTTTTTTGGCTACACCTTC. Its protein product is CASRLQGSFFGYTF. The chain couples TRBV6-5 to TRBJ1-2; 7 bases align to TRBD1. The CDR3 runs 14 residues. Germline lookup yields CDR1 MNHEY and CDR2 SVGAGI. Trimming cost V 6 bases and J 7 bases; bases outside gene matches: 11.

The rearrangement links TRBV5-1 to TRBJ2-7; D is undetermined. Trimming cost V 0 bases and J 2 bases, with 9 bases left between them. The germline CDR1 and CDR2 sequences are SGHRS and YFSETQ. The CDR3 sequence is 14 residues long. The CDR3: CASSLGAAAYEQYF. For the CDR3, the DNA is TGCGCCAGCAGCTTGGGGGCAGCAGCCTACGAGCAGTACTTC.

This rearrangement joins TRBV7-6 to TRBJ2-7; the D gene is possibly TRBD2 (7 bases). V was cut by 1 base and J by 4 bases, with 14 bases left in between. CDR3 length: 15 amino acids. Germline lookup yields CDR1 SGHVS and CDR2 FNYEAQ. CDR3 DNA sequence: TGTGCCAGCAGCTTAGGCGCGGGGGCGCAGTACGAGCAGTACTTC. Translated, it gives CASSLGAGAQYEQYF.

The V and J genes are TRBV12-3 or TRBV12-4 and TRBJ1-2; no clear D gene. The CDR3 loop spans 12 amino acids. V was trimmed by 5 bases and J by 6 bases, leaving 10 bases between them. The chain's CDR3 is CASSPLEDGYTF. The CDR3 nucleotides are TGTGCCAGCAGTCCCTTGGAGGATGGCTACACCTTC.

CDR3 sequence: CASSLGSGRGTGELFF. The CDR3 DNA reads as TGTGCCAGCAGCTTGGGAAGCGGGAGGGGGACCGGGGAGCTGTTTTTT. V is TRBV7-3 and J is TRBJ2-2; 10 nucleotides match TRBD2. Losses at the gene ends were 3 bases for V and 5 bases for J; bases not matched to a gene: 6. CDR1 is SGHTA and CDR2 is FQGTGA in the germline V gene. The length of the CDR3 is 16 residues.

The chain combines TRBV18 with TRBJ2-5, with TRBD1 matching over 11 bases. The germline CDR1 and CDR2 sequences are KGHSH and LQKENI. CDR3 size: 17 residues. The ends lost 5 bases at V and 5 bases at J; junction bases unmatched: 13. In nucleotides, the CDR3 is TGTGCCAGCTCAGCAACACCGGGACAGGGGGTCGGTGAGACCCAGTACTTC. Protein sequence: CASSATPGQGVGETQYF.

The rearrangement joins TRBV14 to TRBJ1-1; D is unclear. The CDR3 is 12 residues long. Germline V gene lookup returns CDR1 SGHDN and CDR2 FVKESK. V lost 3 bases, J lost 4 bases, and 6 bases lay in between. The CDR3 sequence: CASSHVLTEAFF. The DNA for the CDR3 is TGTGCCAGCAGCCATGTTCTCACTGAAGCTTTCTTT. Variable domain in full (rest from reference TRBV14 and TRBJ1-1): EAGVTQFPSHSVIEKGQTVTLRCDPISGHDNLYWYRRVMGKEIKFLLHFVKESKQDESGMPNNRFLAERTGGTYSTLKVQPAELEDSGVYFCASSHVLTEAFFGQGTRLTVV.

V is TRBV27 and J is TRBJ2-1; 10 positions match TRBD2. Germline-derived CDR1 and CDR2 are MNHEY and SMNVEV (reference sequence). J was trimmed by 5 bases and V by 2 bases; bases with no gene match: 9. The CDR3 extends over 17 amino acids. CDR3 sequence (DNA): TGTGCCAGCAGTTTACGGCTAGCGGGAGTTTTGCACAATGAGCAGTTCTTC. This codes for CASSLRLAGVLHNEQFF.

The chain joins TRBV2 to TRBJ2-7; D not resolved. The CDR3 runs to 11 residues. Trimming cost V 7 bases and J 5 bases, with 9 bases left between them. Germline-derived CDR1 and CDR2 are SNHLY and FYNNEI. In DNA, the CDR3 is TGTGCCAGCACCCAACTGAACGAGCAGTACTTC. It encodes CASTQLNEQYF.

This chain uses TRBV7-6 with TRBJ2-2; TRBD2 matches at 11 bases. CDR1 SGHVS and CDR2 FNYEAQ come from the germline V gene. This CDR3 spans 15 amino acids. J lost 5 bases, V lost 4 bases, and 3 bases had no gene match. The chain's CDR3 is CASSSTSGRTGELFF. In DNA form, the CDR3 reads TGTGCCAGCAGCTCAACTAGCGGGAGAACCGGGGAGCTGTTTTTT.

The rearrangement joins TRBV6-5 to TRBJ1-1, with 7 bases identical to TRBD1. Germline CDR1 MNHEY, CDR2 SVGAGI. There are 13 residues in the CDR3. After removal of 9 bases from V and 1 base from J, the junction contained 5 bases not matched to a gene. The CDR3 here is CASGNRGNTEAFF. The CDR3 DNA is TGTGCCAGTGGCAACAGGGGGAACACTGAAGCTTTCTTT.

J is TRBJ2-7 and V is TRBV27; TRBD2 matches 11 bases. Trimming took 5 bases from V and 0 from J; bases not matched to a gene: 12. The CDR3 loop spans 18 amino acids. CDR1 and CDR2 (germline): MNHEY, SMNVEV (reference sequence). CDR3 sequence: CASSRTRLAGGFSYEQYF. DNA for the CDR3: TGTGCCAGCAGTCGGACAAGGCTAGCGGGAGGCTTCTCCTACGAGCAGTACTTC.